These 9 T cell receptor beta chains came from one sample sequenced in a study of blood T cell repertoires in COVID-19. The method was immunoSEQ multiplex PCR; TCRdb's version includes in-frame clones alone and lacks a portion of them. The sample lists fewer than 350,000 clones, approximately 87% occurring once. Sequencing was carried out using peripheral blood. All receptors derive from a woman aged 45-59 years who had recovered from COVID-19.

The V call is TRBV15, the J call TRBJ2-1, with a weak D call TRBD2 (6 bases). V was cut by 0 bases and J by 13 bases, with 10 bases left in between. The CDR3 is 12 amino acids. CDR1 LNHNV and CDR2 YYDKDF come from the germline V gene (reference sequence). CDR3 DNA sequence: TGTGCCACCAGCAGAGATTTGGGGGGACAGTTCTTC. It codes for CATSRDLGGQFF.

The chain joins TRBV7-2 to TRBJ1-2; 8 bases agree with TRBD1. The germline V gene encodes CDR1 SGHTA and CDR2 FQGNSA. CDR3 length: 17 residues. Trimming removed 4 bases from V and 4 bases from J; junction bases left unmatched: 14. The CDR3 DNA follows: TGTGCCAGCAGCTCTGGGACAGGATATAATGTGGGCTATGGCTACACCTTC. Translated, it gives CASSSGTGYNVGYGYTF. Full variable domain (remainder filled in from reference TRBV7-2 and TRBJ1-2): GAGVSQSPSNKVTEKGKDVELRCDPISGHTALYWYRQSLGQGLEFLIYFQGNSAPDKSGLPSDRFSAERTGGSVSTLTIQRTQQEDSAVYLCASSSGTGYNVGYGYTFGSGTRLTVV.

The J gene is TRBJ1-2, the V gene TRBV19; 10 positions match TRBD1. V dropped 0 bases and J dropped 3; count of bases not matched to a gene: 13. CDR3 size: 19 residues. Germline V CDR1 and CDR2: LNHDA, SQIVND (reference sequence). In nucleotides, the CDR3 is TGTGCCAGTAGTATAGACCTCCGGGACAGGGGAAGTGCTGACTATGGCTACACCTTC. As protein: CASSIDLRDRGSADYGYTF.

The genes are TRBV7-9 and TRBJ1-5, with D possibly matching TRBD1 (5 bases). V lost 5 bases, J lost 6 bases, and 11 bases lay in between. Per germline, CDR1 SEHNR and CDR2 FQNEAQ (reference sequence). The CDR3 runs 13 residues. The CDR3 loop is CASSTGGSQPQHF. The DNA for the CDR3 is TGTGCCAGCAGCACCGGGGGATCTCAGCCCCAGCATTTT. Based on the CDR3 plus reference TRBV7-9 and TRBJ1-5, the full variable domain is DTGVSQNPRHKITKRGQNVTFRCDPISEHNRLYWYRQTLGQGPEFLTYFQNEAQLEKSRLLSDRFSAERPKGSFSTLEIQRTEQGDSAMYLCASSTGGSQPQHFGDGTRLSIL.

In this sample, this clone turned up many times. The V and J genes are TRBV6-5 and TRBJ2-1; a possible D gene is TRBD1 (6 bases). The V and J ends lost 4 bases and 9 bases respectively, with 13 bases between them. CDR1 MNHEY and CDR2 SVGAGI come from the germline V gene. CDR3 size: 13 residues. DNA of the CDR3: TGTGCCAGCAGTTGGTACAGGGACGGTGAGCAGTTCTTC. Translated: CASSWYRDGEQFF.

Only a few counts were recorded for this clone. This chain connects TRBV6-5 to TRBJ2-2; D call uncertain. The CDR3 contains 14 residues. Germline V gene data show CDR1 as MNHEY and CDR2 as SVGAGI. V was clipped by 6 bases and J by 0 bases, with 8 bases between them. CDR3 sequence reads: CASSLDPNTGELFF. In DNA, the CDR3 is TGTGCCAGCAGCCTAGACCCGAACACCGGGGAGCTGTTTTTT.

The chain combines TRBV7-2 with TRBJ2-3; 9 bases fit TRBD2. The CDR3 totals 18 residues. Germline V gene data show CDR1 as SGHTA and CDR2 as FQGNSA. V trimming: 1 base; J trimming: 0 bases; junction bases outside the gene matches: 8. In DNA, the CDR3 is TGTGCCAGCAGCTTAGTCTCCCTAGCGGGGTTAAGCACAGATACGCAGTATTTT. It specifies CASSLVSLAGLSTDTQYF.

DNA for the CDR3: TGCGCCAGCAGCCGGACAGGGGGGTACTACAATGAGCAGTTCTTC. This codes for CASSRTGGYYNEQFF. The gene calls are TRBV5-1 and TRBJ2-1; TRBD1 matches at 10 bases. Germline V gene sequence: CDR1 SGHRS, CDR2 YFSETQ. V lost 4 bases, J lost 3 bases, and 4 bases stayed unmatched. The CDR3 extends over 15 amino acids.

The chain is built from TRBV3-1 (or the pseudogene TRBV3-2) and TRBJ2-6; D unclear. V lost 4 bases and J 3 bases, leaving 7 bases between the germline ends. Germline V gene data show CDR1 as LGHDT and CDR2 as YNNKEL (reference sequence). The CDR3 is 14 residues long. The CDR3 region has the DNA TGTGCCAGCAGCCCCCGGGTTGGGGCCAACGTCCTGACTTTC. It yields the protein CASSPRVGANVLTF.